These T cell receptor beta chains were read from a single sample in a study of blood T cell repertoires in COVID-19. The assay was immunoSEQ multiplex PCR, and TCRdb's table has in-frame clones only and misses some. Here the sample spans tens of thousands of clones, less than 80% being singletons. Sequencing was done on a sample of peripheral blood. Receptor source: a man between 60 and 70 years old with active or convalescent COVID-19. Both conserved end residues are part of each CDR3. A D gene is named only where the DNA matches it firmly. Size is omitted from some rows. Given values are once, few, many or a class for expanded clones.

d_call	clone_size	v_call	j_call	cdr3_nt	cdr3_aa
NA	NA	TRBV11-1	TRBJ2-3	TGTGCCAGCAGCCTACTTTGGGGGGGCGATACGCAGTATTTT	CASSLLWGGDTQYF
NA	NA	TRBV28	TRBJ1-4	TGTGCCAGCACGGGACACTCGAGAGATGATGAAAAACTGTTTTTT	CASTGHSRDDEKLFF
TRBD2	NA	TRBV7-8	TRBJ2-2	TGTGCCAGCAGCTTAAAGTCAGTTGGACTAGCGGGGGTCGAGGGCACCGGGGAGCTGTTTTTT	CASSLKSVGLAGVEGTGELFF
TRBD1	once	TRBV18	TRBJ1-4	TGTGCCAGCTCACCATGGGGACAGAATGAAAAACTGTTTTTT	CASSPWGQNEKLFF
TRBD1	NA	TRBV9	TRBJ1-1	TGTGCCAGCAGTATTAGCCCGGGACAGGGGGCCGAGTTAGCTGAAGCTTTCTTT	CASSISPGQGAELAEAFF
NA	NA	TRBV9	TRBJ2-1	TGTGCCAGCAGCGTAGTAGGTAGGGGCAATGAGCAGTTCTTC	CASSVVGRGNEQFF
NA	NA	TRBV7-2	TRBJ1-5	TGTGCCAGCAGCCTCCAGGGAGGGGATCAGCCCCAGCATTTT	CASSLQGGDQPQHF
TRBD2	few	TRBV3-1/TRBV3-2	TRBJ2-1	TGTGCCAGCAGCCAAGAAGTGGGACTAGCGGGGGGAAAAGGCTACAATGAGCAGTTCTTC	CASSQEVGLAGGKGYNEQFF
NA	NA	TRBV5-6	TRBJ2-6	TGTGCCAGCAGCCTCCGTGGGGGACTGGGGTCTGGGGCCAACGTCCTGACTTTC	CASSLRGGLGSGANVLTF
TRBD2	NA	TRBV30	TRBJ2-7	TGTGCCTGGAGCGCTACACTAGCGGGGGGAACCTACGAGCAGTACTTC	CAWSATLAGGTYEQYF
NA	NA	TRBV14	TRBJ2-4	TGTGCCAGCAGCCAAGGACCAGGAAGCCGCCCTCTAGCCAAAAACATTCAGTACTTC	CASSQGPGSRPLAKNIQYF
NA	NA	TRBV7-8	TRBJ1-6	TGTGCCAGCAGCTTAGGACAGTTAAATTCACCCCTCCACTTT	CASSLGQLNSPLHF
NA	NA	TRBV7-9	TRBJ2-7	TGTGCCAGCAGCTTAGCCGGGGTAAACTACGAGCAGTACTTC	CASSLAGVNYEQYF
TRBD2	NA	TRBV6-5	TRBJ2-3	TGTGCCAGCAGTTCCCACGGTAGCGGGGGGACAGATACGCAGTATTTT	CASSSHGSGGTDTQYF
TRBD2	NA	TRBV5-1	TRBJ2-3	TGCGCCAGCAGCCCCACTAGCGGGGGGACAGATACGCAGTATTTT	CASSPTSGGTDTQYF
NA	once	TRBV9	TRBJ2-3	TGTGCCAGCAGCGTAGGACTTACCACAGATACGCAGTATTTT	CASSVGLTTDTQYF
TRBD1	NA	TRBV5-8	TRBJ2-7	TGTGCCAGCAGGCGGAACGGACAGGGAGTCCACGAGCAGTACTTC	CASRRNGQGVHEQYF
TRBD1	NA	TRBV28	TRBJ1-4	TGTGCCAGCAGCTCTCACCTACAGGGGGGCGCGGGAAAACTGTTTTTT	CASSSHLQGGAGKLFF
NA	once	TRBV7-2	TRBJ1-3	TGTGCCAGCAGCTCCCTCTCTTCCGGAAACACCATATATTTT	CASSSLSSGNTIYF
NA	NA	TRBV28	TRBJ1-2	TGTGCCAGCAGTTCACCCCCTCAGGGGGGCTACACCTTC	CASSSPPQGGYTF
TRBD1	NA	TRBV5-1	TRBJ1-2	TGCGCCAGCAGCTTGGAGGGGACAGGGGATGGCTACACCTTC	CASSLEGTGDGYTF
NA	few	TRBV28	TRBJ1-1	TGTGCCAGCATTACACAGGGATCGGGAAACACTGAAGCTTTCTTT	CASITQGSGNTEAFF
NA	NA	TRBV6-5	TRBJ1-5	TGTGCCAGCAGTTCCCGGGGTCGCAGCAATCAGCCCCAGCATTTT	CASSSRGRSNQPQHF
NA	NA	TRBV29-1	TRBJ2-1	TGCAGCGCCCAAGGGGGGGAGGGAACCTACAATGAGCAGTTCTTC	CSAQGGEGTYNEQFF
NA	NA	TRBV29-1	TRBJ1-1	TGCAGCCCCTTCGGGGGGAGGGTGAACACTGAAGCTTTCTTT	CSPFGGRVNTEAFF
TRBD2	NA	TRBV9	TRBJ2-2	TGTGCCAGCAGCGTGCGGGGGGGGAACACCGGGGAGCTGTTTTTT	CASSVRGGNTGELFF
NA	NA	TRBV5-1	TRBJ2-5	TGCGCCAGCAGCTACACCTTACTAATGCAAGAGACCCAGTACTTC	CASSYTLLMQETQYF
TRBD2	NA	TRBV7-3	TRBJ2-3	TGTGCCAGCAGCCCGGGCGGGGGGGCAGATACGCAGTATTTT	CASSPGGGADTQYF
NA	once	TRBV29-1	TRBJ2-1	TGCAGCGCTGATGGAGGTGGCCTCGGCGAACCCTACAATGAGCAGTTCTTC	CSADGGGLGEPYNEQFF
NA	NA	TRBV5-1	TRBJ1-1	TGCGCCAGCAGCTTGACCCCAATTACGGACACTGAAGCTTTCTTT	CASSLTPITDTEAFF
NA	few	TRBV7-6	TRBJ1-1	TGTGCCAGCAGCAGCGGAGGGACTGAAGCTTTCTTT	CASSSGGTEAFF
NA	once	TRBV4-2	TRBJ2-3	TGTGCCAGCAGCCAACAAGGGGACTTAGATACGCAGTATTTT	CASSQQGDLDTQYF
NA	NA	TRBV7-3	TRBJ2-3	TGTGCCAGCAGCTTAACTTACCTAATGCAAGATACGCAGTATTTT	CASSLTYLMQDTQYF
NA	NA	TRBV18	TRBJ1-2	TGTGCCAGCTCACCTGGGCAGGGAAACCGCTATGGCTACACCTTC	CASSPGQGNRYGYTF
NA	NA	TRBV2	TRBJ1-2	TGTGCCAGCAGGGGGGACACAGCAAGCTATGGCTACACCTTC	CASRGDTASYGYTF
NA	NA	TRBV15	TRBJ2-7	TGTGCCACCAGACCGACGGGCTCCTACGAGCAGTACTTC	CATRPTGSYEQYF
NA	few	TRBV3-1/TRBV3-2	TRBJ2-3	TGTGCCAGCAGACAGGGTGGTGCAGATACGCAGTATTTT	CASRQGGADTQYF
NA	NA	TRBV4-1	TRBJ1-3	TGCGCCAGCAGCCAAGAGCTGAGCTCTGGAAACACCATATATTTT	CASSQELSSGNTIYF
NA	NA	TRBV6-5	TRBJ2-3	TGTGCCAGCAGTTACCTGACAGGGAGGCATACGCAGTATTTT	CASSYLTGRHTQYF
NA	NA	TRBV5-1	TRBJ2-4	TGCGCCAGCAGCACGCGGGGTGAGGTTAGGCAAAACATTCAGTACTTC	CASSTRGEVRQNIQYF
TRBD2	NA	TRBV19	TRBJ2-5	TGTGCCAGTAATGCGGGGGGGCCCGAGACCCAGTACTTC	CASNAGGPETQYF
NA	NA	TRBV12-3/TRBV12-4	TRBJ1-2	TGTGCCAGCAGTTTACCGGGGAACTATGGCTACACCTTC	CASSLPGNYGYTF
TRBD2	NA	TRBV9	TRBJ2-7	TGTGCCAGCAGCGTAGTTCCGGGGGGCGAGCAGTACTTC	CASSVVPGGEQYF
TRBD1	few	TRBV9	TRBJ2-2	TGTGCCAGCAGCGCCAGGGACAGCACCGGGGAGCTGTTTTTT	CASSARDSTGELFF
TRBD1	NA	TRBV5-1	TRBJ1-2	TGCGCCAGCAGCTTGGCAGACAGGGGAGAAGGTGGCTACACCTTC	CASSLADRGEGGYTF
TRBD1	NA	TRBV9	TRBJ2-5	TGTGCCAGCAGCGGAGGGACAGGGGGCGCGGGAGAGACCCAGTACTTC	CASSGGTGGAGETQYF